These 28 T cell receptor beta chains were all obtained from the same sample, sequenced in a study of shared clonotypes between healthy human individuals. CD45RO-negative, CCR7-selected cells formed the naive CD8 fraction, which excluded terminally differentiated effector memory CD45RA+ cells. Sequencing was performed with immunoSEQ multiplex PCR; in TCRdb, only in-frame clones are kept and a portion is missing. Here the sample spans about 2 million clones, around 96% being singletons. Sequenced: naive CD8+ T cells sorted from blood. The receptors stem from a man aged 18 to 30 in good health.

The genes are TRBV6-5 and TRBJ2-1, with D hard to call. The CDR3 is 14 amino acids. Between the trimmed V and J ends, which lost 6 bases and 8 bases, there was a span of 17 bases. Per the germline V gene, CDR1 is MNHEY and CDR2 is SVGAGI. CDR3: CASSDPLNLDEQFF. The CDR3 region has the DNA TGTGCCAGCAGCGATCCCCTTAATCTTGATGAGCAGTTCTTC.

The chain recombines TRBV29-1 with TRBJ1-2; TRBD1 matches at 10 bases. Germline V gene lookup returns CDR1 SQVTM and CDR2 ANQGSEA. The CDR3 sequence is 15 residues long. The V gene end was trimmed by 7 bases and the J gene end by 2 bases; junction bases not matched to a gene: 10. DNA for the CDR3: TGCAGCGCCGACTTGGGACAGGGGTCAAACTATGGCTACACCTTC. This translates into CSADLGQGSNYGYTF.

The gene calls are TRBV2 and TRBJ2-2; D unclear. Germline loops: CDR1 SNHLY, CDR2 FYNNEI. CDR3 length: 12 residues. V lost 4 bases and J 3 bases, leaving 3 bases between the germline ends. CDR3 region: CASSAYTGELFF. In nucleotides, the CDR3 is TGTGCCAGCAGTGCATACACCGGGGAGCTGTTTTTT.

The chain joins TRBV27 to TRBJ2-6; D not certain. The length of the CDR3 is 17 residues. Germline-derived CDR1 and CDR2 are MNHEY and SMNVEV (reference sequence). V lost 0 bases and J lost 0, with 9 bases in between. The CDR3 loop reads CASSLSSSSSGANVLTF. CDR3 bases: TGTGCCAGCAGTTTATCGTCGTCTAGCTCTGGGGCCAACGTCCTGACTTTC.

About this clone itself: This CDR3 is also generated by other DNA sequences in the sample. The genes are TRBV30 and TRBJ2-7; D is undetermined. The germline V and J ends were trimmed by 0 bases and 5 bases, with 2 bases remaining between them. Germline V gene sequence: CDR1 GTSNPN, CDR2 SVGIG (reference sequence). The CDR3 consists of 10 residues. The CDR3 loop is CAWSVNEQYF. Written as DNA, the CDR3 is TGTGCCTGGAGTGTTAACGAGCAGTACTTC.

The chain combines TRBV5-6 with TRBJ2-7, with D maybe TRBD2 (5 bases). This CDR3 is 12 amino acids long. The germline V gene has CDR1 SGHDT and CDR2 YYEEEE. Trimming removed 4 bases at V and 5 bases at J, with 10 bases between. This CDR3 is CASSVGDNEQYF. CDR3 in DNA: TGTGCCAGCAGCGTGGGAGATAACGAGCAGTACTTC.

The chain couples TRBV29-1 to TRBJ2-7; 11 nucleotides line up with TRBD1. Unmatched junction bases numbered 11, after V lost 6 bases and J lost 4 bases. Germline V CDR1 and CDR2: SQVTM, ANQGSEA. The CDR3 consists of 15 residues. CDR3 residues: CSVDGQGAHGYEQYF. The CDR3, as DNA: TGCAGCGTCGACGGACAGGGGGCCCATGGGTACGAGCAGTACTTC.

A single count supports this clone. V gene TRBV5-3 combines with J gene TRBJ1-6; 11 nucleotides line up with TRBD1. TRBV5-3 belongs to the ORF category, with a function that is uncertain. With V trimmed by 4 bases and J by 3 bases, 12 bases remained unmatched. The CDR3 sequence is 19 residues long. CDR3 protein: CARSGEGTGGRDYNSPLHF. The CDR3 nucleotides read TGTGCCAGAAGCGGTGAGGGGACAGGGGGAAGGGACTATAATTCACCCCTCCACTTT.

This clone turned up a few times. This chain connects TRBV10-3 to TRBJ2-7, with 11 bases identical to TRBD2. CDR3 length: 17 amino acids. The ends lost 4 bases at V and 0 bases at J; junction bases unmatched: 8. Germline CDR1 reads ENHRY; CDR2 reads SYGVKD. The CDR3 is CAISAGTSGGSSYEQYF. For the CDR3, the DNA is TGTGCCATCAGTGCAGGGACTAGCGGAGGAAGCTCCTACGAGCAGTACTTC.

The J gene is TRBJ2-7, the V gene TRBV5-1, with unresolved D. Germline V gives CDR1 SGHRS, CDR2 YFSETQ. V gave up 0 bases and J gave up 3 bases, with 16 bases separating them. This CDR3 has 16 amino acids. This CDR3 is CASSLESSGLGYEQYF. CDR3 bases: TGCGCCAGCAGCTTGGAGAGCTCTGGTTTGGGCTACGAGCAGTACTTC.

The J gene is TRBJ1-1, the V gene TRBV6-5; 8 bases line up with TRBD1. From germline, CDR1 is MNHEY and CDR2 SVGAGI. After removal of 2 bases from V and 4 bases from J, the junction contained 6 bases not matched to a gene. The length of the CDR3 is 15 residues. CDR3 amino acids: CASSYGTGGSTEAFF. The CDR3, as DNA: TGTGCCAGCAGTTACGGGACAGGAGGGAGCACTGAAGCTTTCTTT.

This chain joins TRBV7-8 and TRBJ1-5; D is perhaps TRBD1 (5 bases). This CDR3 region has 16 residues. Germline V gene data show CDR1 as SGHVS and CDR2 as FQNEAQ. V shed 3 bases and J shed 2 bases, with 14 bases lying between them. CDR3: CASSFGTPEGNQPQHF. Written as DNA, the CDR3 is TGTGCCAGCAGCTTCGGGACTCCAGAGGGCAATCAGCCCCAGCATTTT.

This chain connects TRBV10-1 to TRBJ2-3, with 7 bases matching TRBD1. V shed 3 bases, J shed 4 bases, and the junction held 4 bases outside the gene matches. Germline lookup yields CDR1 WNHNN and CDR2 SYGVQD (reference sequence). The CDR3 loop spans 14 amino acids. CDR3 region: CASSEDRVADTQYF. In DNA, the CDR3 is TGCGCCAGCAGTGAAGACAGGGTGGCAGATACGCAGTATTTT.

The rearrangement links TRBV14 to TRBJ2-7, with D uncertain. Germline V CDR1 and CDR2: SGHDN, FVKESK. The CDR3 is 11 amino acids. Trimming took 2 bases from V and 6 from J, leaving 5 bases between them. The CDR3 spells CASSQLSEQYF. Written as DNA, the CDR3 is TGTGCCAGCAGCCAATTGAGCGAGCAGTACTTC.

This CDR3 is CASTALADGGSYEQYF. The DNA for the CDR3 is TGTGCCAGCACCGCCTTAGCGGACGGAGGCTCCTACGAGCAGTACTTC. The chain links TRBV5-6 to TRBJ2-7; D might be TRBD2 (6 bases). CDR3 length: 16 amino acids. CDR1 SGHDT and CDR2 YYEEEE come from the germline V gene. With 6 bases removed from V and 0 bases from J, the gap between germline ends came to 19 bases.

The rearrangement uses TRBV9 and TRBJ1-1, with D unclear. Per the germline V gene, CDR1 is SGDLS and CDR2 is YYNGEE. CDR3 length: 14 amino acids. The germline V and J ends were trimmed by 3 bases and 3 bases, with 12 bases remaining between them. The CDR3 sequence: CASSANPGHTEAFF. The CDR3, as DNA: TGTGCCAGCAGCGCAAACCCCGGGCACACTGAAGCTTTCTTT.

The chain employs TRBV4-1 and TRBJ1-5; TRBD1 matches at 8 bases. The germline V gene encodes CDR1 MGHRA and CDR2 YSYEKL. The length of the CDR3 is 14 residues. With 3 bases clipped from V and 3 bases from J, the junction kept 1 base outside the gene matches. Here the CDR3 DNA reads TGCGCCAGCAGCCAGACAGGGGACAATCAGCCCCAGCATTTT. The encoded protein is CASSQTGDNQPQHF.

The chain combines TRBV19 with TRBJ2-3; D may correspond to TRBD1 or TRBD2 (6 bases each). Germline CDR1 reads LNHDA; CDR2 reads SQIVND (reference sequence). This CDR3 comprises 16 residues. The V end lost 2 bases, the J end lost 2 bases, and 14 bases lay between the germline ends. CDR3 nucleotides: TGTGCCAGTAGTATATGGGGGGCAGGGGACACAGATACGCAGTATTTT. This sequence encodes CASSIWGAGDTDTQYF.

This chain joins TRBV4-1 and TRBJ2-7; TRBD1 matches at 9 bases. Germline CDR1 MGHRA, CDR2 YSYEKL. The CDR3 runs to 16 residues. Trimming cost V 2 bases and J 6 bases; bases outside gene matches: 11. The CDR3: CASSQSSGTGLAEQYF. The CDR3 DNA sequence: TGCGCCAGCAGCCAAAGTTCCGGGACAGGGCTTGCCGAGCAGTACTTC.

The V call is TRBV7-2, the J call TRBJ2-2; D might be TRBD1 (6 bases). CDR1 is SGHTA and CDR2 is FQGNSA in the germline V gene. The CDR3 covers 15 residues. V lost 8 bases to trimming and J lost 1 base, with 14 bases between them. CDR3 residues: CASPPRGKNTGELFF. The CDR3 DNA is TGTGCCAGCCCCCCCAGGGGAAAGAACACCGGGGAGCTGTTTTTT.

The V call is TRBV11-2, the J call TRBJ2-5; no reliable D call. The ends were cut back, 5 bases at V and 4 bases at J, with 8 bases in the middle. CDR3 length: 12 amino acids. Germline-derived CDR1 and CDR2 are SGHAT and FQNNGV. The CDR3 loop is CASSPQSETQYF. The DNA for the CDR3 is TGTGCCAGCAGCCCGCAGTCAGAGACCCAGTACTTC.

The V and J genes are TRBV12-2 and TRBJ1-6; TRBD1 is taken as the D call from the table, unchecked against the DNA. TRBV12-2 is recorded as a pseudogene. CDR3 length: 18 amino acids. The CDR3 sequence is CASRQADRLSSYNSPLHF. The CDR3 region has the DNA TGTGCAAGTCGTCAAGCCGACAGGCTCAGCTCCTATAATTCACCCCTCCACTTT.

CDR3 residues: CASSLRRRGPQHF. As DNA, the CDR3 is TGTGCCAGCAGCTTACGTAGGAGGGGTCCCCAGCATTTT. The gene calls are TRBV7-9 and TRBJ1-5; D perhaps matches TRBD1 (5 bases). Germline CDR1 reads SEHNR; CDR2 reads FQNEAQ (reference sequence). The germline V and J ends were trimmed by 2 bases and 10 bases, with 12 bases remaining between them. The CDR3 contains 13 residues.

CDR3 region: CASSVNSQGEQYF. In nucleotides, the CDR3 is TGTGCCAGCAGCGTAAACTCCCAGGGCGAGCAGTACTTC. The chain uses TRBV9 and TRBJ2-7; TRBD1 might be the D (5 bases). Germline values: CDR1 SGDLS, CDR2 YYNGEE. This CDR3 is built from 13 residues. The germline V and J ends were trimmed by 1 base and 6 bases, with 11 bases remaining between them.

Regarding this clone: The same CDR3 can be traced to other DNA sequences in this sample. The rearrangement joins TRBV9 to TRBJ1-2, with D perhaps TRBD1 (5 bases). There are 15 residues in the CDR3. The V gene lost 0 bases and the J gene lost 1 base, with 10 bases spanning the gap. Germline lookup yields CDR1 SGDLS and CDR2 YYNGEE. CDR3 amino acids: CASSVGTGLNYGYTF. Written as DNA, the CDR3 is TGTGCCAGCAGCGTAGGTACAGGACTTAACTATGGCTACACCTTC.

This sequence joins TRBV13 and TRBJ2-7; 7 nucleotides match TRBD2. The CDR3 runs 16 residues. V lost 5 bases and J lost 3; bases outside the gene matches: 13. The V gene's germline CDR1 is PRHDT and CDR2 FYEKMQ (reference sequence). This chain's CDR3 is CASSTSLAGVFYEQYF. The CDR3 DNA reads TGTGCCAGCAGCACATCTCTCGCGGGAGTGTTCTACGAGCAGTACTTC.

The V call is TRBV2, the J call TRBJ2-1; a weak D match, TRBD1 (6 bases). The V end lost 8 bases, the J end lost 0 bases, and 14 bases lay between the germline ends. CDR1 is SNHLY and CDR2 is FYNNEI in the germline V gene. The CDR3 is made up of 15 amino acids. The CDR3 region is CASGLTGLSYNEQFF. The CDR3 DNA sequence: TGTGCCAGCGGTTTGACAGGCCTCTCCTACAATGAGCAGTTCTTC.

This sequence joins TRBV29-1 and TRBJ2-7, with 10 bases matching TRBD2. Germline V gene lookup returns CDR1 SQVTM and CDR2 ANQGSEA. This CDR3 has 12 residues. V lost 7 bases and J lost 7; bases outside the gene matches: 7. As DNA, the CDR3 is TGCAGCGCGACGGGACTAGCGTGGGAGCAGTACTTC. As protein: CSATGLAWEQYF.